These T cell receptor beta chains were read from a single sample in a study of tumor and adjacent non-tumor tissue in lung cancer. TCRdb recomputed calls from the multiplex PCR reads with MiXCR, one row per CDR3 protein. The data contain 90,000 to 100,000 distinct CDR3 sequences, 80% of them singletons. The sequenced sample was distant non-tumor lung tissue. The receptors derive from a man in his sixties with small cell lung cancer. Each CDR3 is given with its conserved first and last residue. D genes are given only for firm matches. Size tells how often a clone was seen (once, few, many) or the class of an expanded clone, and some rows leave it out.

J,V,D,size,CDR3,DNA
TRBJ1-1,TRBV20-1,NA,NA,CSAMGRVGDTESFF,TGCAGTGCTATGGGACGGGTGGGAGACACTGAATCTTTCTTT
TRBJ2-5,TRBV12-3/TRBV12-4,NA,once,CASSPPLVSQETQYF,TGTGCCAGTAGTCCCCCACTAGTATCCCAAGAGACCCAGTACTTC
TRBJ2-5,TRBV12-3/TRBV12-4,TRBD2,NA,CASSSGTSGTYSGETQYF,TGTGCCAGCAGTTCCGGGACTAGCGGGACCTATAGCGGAGAGACCCAGTACTTC
TRBJ2-1,TRBV10-2,NA,NA,CASCESGQGEQFF,TGCGCCAGTTGCGAGTCTGGTCAGGGTGAGCAGTTCTTC
TRBJ1-5,TRBV6-6,NA,NA,CASSHDTYSNQPQHF,TGTGCCAGCAGCCATGACACATATAGCAATCAGCCTCAGCATTTT
TRBJ2-3,TRBV29-1,NA,NA,CSVMCGTPSTDTQYF,TGCAGCGTTATGTGCGGTACTCCAAGCACAGATACGCAGTATTTT
TRBJ2-1,TRBV7-8,TRBD1,NA,CARSQRDRVNEHFF,TGTGCCAGAAGCCAGAGAGACAGGGTTAATGAGCACTTCTTC
TRBJ2-1,TRBV10-3,NA,NA,CAISESWDSGYNEQFF,TGTGCCATCAGTGAGTCTTGGGACTCCGGCTACAATGAGCAGTTCTTC
TRBJ2-1,TRBV10-2,NA,NA,CAGCDIGQGEQFF,TGCGCCGGCTGCGACATTGGCCAGGGTGAGCAGTTCTTC
TRBJ2-1,TRBV29-1,NA,many,CSVGDPPPGFNEQFF,TGCAGCGTCGGAGATCCACCCCCGGGATTCAATGAGCAGTTCTTC
TRBJ2-3,TRBV2,NA,once,CATMQRRGSTDTQYF,TGTGCCACCATGCAGCGCCGGGGGAGCACAGATACGCAGTATTTT
TRBJ2-1,TRBV6-6,NA,NA,CASRQTHTHNGQFF,TGTGCCAGCAGACAGACACACACCCACAATGGGCAGTTCTTC
TRBJ2-3,TRBV12-3/TRBV12-4,TRBD1,NA,CASSRDRGMQYF,TGTGCCAGCAGTCGGGACAGGGGTATGCAGTATTTT
TRBJ1-3,TRBV12-3/TRBV12-4,NA,once,CASRKLVSSGSTIYF,TGTGCCAGCAGAAAACTGGTGAGTTCTGGAAGCACCATATATTTT
TRBJ2-3,TRBV12-3/TRBV12-4,TRBD2,NA,CANMGPAGTDTQYF,TGTGCCAACATGGGCCCAGCGGGGACAGATACGCAGTATTTT
TRBJ2-1,TRBV11-2,NA,NA,CASSKLDKGPVDEQFF,TGTGCCAGCAGCAAGTTGGACAAGGGCCCCGTGGATGAGCAGTTCTTC
TRBJ2-5,TRBV11-2,TRBD2,NA,CASSFPGGKGYF,TGTGCCAGCAGCTTCCCGGGAGGGAAGGGGTACTTC
TRBJ1-2,TRBV7-9,TRBD1,NA,CTSSLGLPGQIFANYGDTF,TGTACCAGCAGCTTAGGCCTTCCGGGACAGATTTTCGCTAACTATGGCGACACCTTC
TRBJ2-7,TRBV20-1,NA,NA,CSAPVTGGPYEQYF,TGCAGTGCCCCTGTGACAGGAGGGCCGTACGAGCAGTACTTC
TRBJ2-1,TRBV5-1,NA,NA,CASSLSGIADEQFF,TGCGCCAGCAGTTTGAGCGGTATCGCCGATGAGCAGTTCTTC
TRBJ2-3,TRBV5-5,TRBD2,NA,CASSFSSGNPDTQYF,TGTGCCAGTAGCTTCTCTAGCGGGAACCCAGATACGCAGTATTTT
TRBJ1-1,TRBV6-1,NA,NA,CASSVYAEVPTEAFF,TGTGCCAGCAGTGTCTACGCAGAGGTGCCTACTGAAGCTTTCTTT
TRBJ1-1,TRBV6-6,NA,NA,CASSYTRALNAEAFF,TGTGCCAGCAGTTACACCCGGGCACTGAATGCTGAAGCTTTCTTT
TRBJ1-5,TRBV6-1,NA,NA,CASSEVGTSNATQHF,TGTGCCAGCAGTGAGGTCGGGACTAGCAATGCTACGCAGCATTTT
TRBJ2-1,TRBV10-3,NA,NA,CAISEGTPYYSEQFF,TGTGCCATCAGTGAGGGTACCCCCTACTACAGTGAACAGTTCTTC
TRBJ2-3,TRBV30,TRBD1,many,CAWNRQGTDTQYF,TGTGCCTGGAACCGACAGGGGACAGATACGCAGTATTTT
TRBJ2-4,TRBV18,TRBD1,NA,CASSIGTGGNIQYF,TGTGCCAGCTCAATCGGGACAGGAGGCAATATTCAGTACTTC
TRBJ2-7,TRBV11-2,NA,once,CASRLGVAGGYYYNEQYF,TGTGCCAGCAGATTAGGAGTAGCTGGAGGCTACTACTACAATGAGCAGTACTTC
TRBJ1-1,TRBV6-5,TRBD1,once,CVSSYSHKGAGTEAFF,TGTGTCAGCAGTTATTCCCATAAGGGGGCAGGCACTGAAGCTTTCTTT
TRBJ1-2,TRBV6-1,NA,NA,CASSRERYCDYTF,TGTGCCAGCAGTCGGGAGCGTTACTGTGACTACACCTTC
TRBJ2-1,TRBV10-3,NA,NA,CAISELSHSRDPYNEQFF,TGTGCCATCAGTGAACTCAGTCATTCCCGGGACCCGTACAATGAGCAGTTCTTC
TRBJ1-1,TRBV11-2,TRBD1,once,CASSRGQGARTDALF,TGTGCCAGCAGCCGAGGACAGGGAGCCCGAACTGATGCTCTCTTT
TRBJ2-5,TRBV29-1,TRBD1,NA,CGVEAGQGETQYF,TGCGGCGTTGAAGCGGGACAGGGAGAGACTCAGTACTTC
TRBJ1-2,TRBV12-3/TRBV12-4,NA,NA,CASRERGGPVLYGYTF,TGTGCCAGCAGGGAAAGAGGGGGTCCAGTCCTCTATGGCTACACCTTC
TRBJ2-6,TRBV12-3/TRBV12-4,NA,NA,CASSMAAGPGADVLTF,TGTGCCAGCAGTATGGCGGCGGGCCCAGGGGCCGACGTCCTGACTTTC
TRBJ2-1,TRBV20-1,TRBD2,many,CSAREASGIRVNEQFF,TGCAGTGCTAGAGAAGCTAGCGGGATAAGGGTCAATGAGCAGTTCTTC
TRBJ2-1,TRBV29-1,TRBD2,NA,CGVATTSGRAGNEQFF,TGCGGCGTCGCTACGACTAGCGGGAGGGCAGGTAATGAGCAGTTCTTC
TRBJ2-7,TRBV29-1,NA,NA,CSVSPVSYEQYF,TGCAGCGTTAGCCCCGTGTCCTACGAGCAGTACTTC
TRBJ2-5,TRBV28,TRBD2,many,CASSAGGIQETQYF,TGTGCCAGCAGCGCGGGAGGCATCCAAGAGACCCAGTACTTC
TRBJ1-2,TRBV10-3,TRBD1,few,CAISESGTGRTVYGYTF,TGTGCCATCAGTGAGTCGGGGACAGGGAGGACCGTCTATGGCTACACCTTC